Detailed here is one TCR beta chain. Its antigen remains unknown. This record comes from a study of shared clonotypes between healthy human individuals. The ends lost 4 bases at V and 1 base at J; junction bases unmatched: 12. From germline, CDR1 is ENHRY and CDR2 SYGVKD. This CDR3 has 19 amino acids. Study-level points and caveats: Clonotypes which were not shared had lower generation probabilities than clonotypes that all four donors shared.

Samples underwent the assay at deep level. Some clones are missing from TCRdb's copy, which holds only in-frame ones; the method was immunoSEQ multiplex PCR. Among approximately 100,000 clones listed, about 72% were seen once. The chain recombines TRBV10-3 with TRBJ2-1; 11 bases match TRBD2. Material: memory CD8+ T cells sorted from blood. Subset: CD45RO+ cells pooled with CCR7-negative TemRA cells. The receptor's source is a woman in her thirties in good health. The CDR3 sequence is CAISGLAGGNLTSYNEQFF. CDR3 in DNA: TGTGCCATCAGTGGGCTAGCGGGAGGAAATCTCACATCCTACAATGAGCAGTTCTTC.